This T cell receptor beta chain was captured in a study of CD8 T cells in Susac syndrome. For the study at large: Clinical remission applied to roughly eight sequenced Susac syndrome patients, and six had active disease.

A quantity of about 0.5 to 1 ug RNA underwent reverse transcription using random hexamers. TCRdb reanalysed the immunoSEQ multiplex PCR reads using MiXCR and keeps one entry per CDR3 protein. The table records around 110,000 distinct CDR3 sequences, roughly 94% of them present only once. Trimming removed 1 base at V and 3 bases at J, with 4 bases between. The CDR3 is 14 amino acids. Germline V gene data show CDR1 as LGHDT and CDR2 as YNNKEL (reference sequence). The receptor was derived from a human donor with Susac syndrome. The specimen sequenced was CD8+ T cells from PBMCs. This chain uses TRBV3-1 with TRBJ1-6, with D hard to call. CDR3 bases: TGTGCCAGCAGCCAAGGGGTCTATAATTCACCCCTCCACTTT. It translates to CASSQGVYNSPLHF.